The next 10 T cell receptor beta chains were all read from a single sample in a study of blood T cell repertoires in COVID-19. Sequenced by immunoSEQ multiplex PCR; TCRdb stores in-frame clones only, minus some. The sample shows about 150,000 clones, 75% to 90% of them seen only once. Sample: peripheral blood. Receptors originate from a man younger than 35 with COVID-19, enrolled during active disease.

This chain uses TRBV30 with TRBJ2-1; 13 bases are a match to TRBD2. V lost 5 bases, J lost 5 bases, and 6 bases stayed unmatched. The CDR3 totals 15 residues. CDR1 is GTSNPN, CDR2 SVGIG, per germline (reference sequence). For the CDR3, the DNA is TGTGCCTGGGATCCGGGACTAGCGGGGAACAATGAGCAGTTCTTC. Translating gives CAWDPGLAGNNEQFF.

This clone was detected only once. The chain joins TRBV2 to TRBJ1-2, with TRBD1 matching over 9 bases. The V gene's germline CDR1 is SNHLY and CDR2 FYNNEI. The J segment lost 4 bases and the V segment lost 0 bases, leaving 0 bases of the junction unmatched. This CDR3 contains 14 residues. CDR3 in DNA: TGTGCCAGCAGTGAAGCGGACAGGGGCTATGGCTACACCTTC. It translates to CASSEADRGYGYTF.

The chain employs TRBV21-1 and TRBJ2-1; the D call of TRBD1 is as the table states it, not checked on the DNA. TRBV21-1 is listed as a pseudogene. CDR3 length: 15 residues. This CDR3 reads CASSKEQGLSNEQFF. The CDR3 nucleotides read TGTGCCAGCAGCAAAGAACAGGGGCTCTCCAATGAGCAGTTCTTC.

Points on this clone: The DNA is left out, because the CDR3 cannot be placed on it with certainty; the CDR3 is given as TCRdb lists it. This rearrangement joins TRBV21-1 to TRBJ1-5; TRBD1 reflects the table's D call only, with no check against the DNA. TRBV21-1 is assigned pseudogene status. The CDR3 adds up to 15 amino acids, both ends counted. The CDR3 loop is CASSKVGTGNQPQHF.

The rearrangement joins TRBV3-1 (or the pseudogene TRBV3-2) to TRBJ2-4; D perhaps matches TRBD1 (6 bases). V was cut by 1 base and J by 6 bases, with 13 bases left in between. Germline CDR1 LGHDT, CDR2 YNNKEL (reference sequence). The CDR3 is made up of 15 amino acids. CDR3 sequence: CASSQGGTLGNIQYF. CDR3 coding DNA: TGTGCCAGCAGCCAAGGGGGGACACTGGGAAACATTCAGTACTTC.

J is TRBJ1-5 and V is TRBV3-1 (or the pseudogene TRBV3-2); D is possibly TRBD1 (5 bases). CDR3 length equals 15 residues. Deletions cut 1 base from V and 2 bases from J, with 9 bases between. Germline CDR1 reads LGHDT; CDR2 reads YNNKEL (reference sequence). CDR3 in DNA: TGTGCCAGCAGCCAAGGGAGGGGTGGCAATCAGCCCCAGCATTTT. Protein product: CASSQGRGGNQPQHF.

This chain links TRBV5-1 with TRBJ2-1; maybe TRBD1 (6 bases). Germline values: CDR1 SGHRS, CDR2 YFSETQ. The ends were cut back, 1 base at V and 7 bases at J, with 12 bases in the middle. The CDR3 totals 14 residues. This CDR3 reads CASSLWAQGNEQFF. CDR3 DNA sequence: TGCGCCAGCAGCTTGTGGGCACAGGGAAATGAGCAGTTCTTC.

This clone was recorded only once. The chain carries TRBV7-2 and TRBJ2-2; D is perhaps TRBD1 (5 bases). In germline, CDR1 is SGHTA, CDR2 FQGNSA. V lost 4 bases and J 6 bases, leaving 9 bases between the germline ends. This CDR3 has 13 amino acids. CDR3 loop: CASSSGSAGELFF. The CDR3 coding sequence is TGTGCCAGCAGCTCAGGGTCTGCCGGGGAGCTGTTTTTT.

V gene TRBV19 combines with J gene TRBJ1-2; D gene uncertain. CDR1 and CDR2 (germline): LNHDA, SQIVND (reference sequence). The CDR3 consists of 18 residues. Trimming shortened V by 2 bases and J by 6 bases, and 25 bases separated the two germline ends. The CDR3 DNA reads TGTGCCAGTAGTATATCCGGTTCAGTTGGGGAGGTCATGAATGGCTACACCTTC. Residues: CASSISGSVGEVMNGYTF.

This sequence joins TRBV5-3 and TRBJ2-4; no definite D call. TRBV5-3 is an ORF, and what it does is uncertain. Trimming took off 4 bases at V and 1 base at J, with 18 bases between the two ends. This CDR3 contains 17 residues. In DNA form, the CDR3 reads TGTGCCAGAAGCCACTTGGTGTGTCATTGGGCCAAAAACATTCAGTACTTC. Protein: CARSHLVCHWAKNIQYF.